The rows below give T cell receptor beta chains drawn from one sample of a study of human T cells and chemical hapten exposure. TCRdb re-called the RACE reads with MiXCR, one entry per CDR3 protein. Of approximately 100,000 distinct CDR3 sequences listed, 9% to 15% are singletons. The source was whole blood, collected in connection with sensitization to the hapten diphenylcyclopropenone (DPC). The receptor set was obtained from a woman in her fifties or sixties with alopecia areata. Some clones in this sample may be carry-over from other donors' samples. Both conserved end residues are part of each CDR3. Each record gives: D gene, CDR3 length, J gene, V gene, clone size, CDR3 protein, CDR3 DNA. A D gene is named only where the DNA matches it firmly. Rows give clone size only sometimes, using once, few, many, or a class for an expanded clone.

D: NA; length: 16; J: TRBJ2-1; V: TRBV4-1; size: NA; CDR3: CASSQPSAGLMNEQFF; DNA: TGCGCCAGCAGCCAACCCTCCGCGGGCCTTATGAATGAGCAGTTCTTC
D: TRBD1; length: 14; J: TRBJ1-4; V: TRBV5-6; size: few; CDR3: CASSYGTGVEKLFF; DNA: TGTGCCAGCAGTTACGGGACAGGGGTTGAAAAACTGTTTTTT
D: NA; length: 14; J: TRBJ1-1; V: TRBV14; size: NA; CDR3: CASSQVMSQPDAFF; DNA: TGTGCCAGCAGCCAAGTAATGAGTCAACCCGATGCTTTCTTT
D: TRBD1; length: 16; J: TRBJ1-6; V: TRBV7-2; size: many; CDR3: CASSLPPGQTNSPLHF; DNA: TGTGCCAGCAGCTTGCCACCGGGACAGACTAATTCACCCCTCCACTTT
D: TRBD1; length: 16; J: TRBJ1-6; V: TRBV7-2; size: NA; CDR3: CASSSQGQGYNSPLHF; DNA: TGTGCCAGCAGCTCTCAAGGACAGGGGTATAATTCACCCCTCCACTTT
D: NA; length: 15; J: TRBJ2-7; V: TRBV7-6; size: NA; CDR3: CASSLGGDGAYEQYF; DNA: TGTGCCAGCAGCTTAGGAGGGGACGGAGCCTACGAGCAGTACTTC
D: NA; length: 14; J: TRBJ2-7; V: TRBV9; size: NA; CDR3: CASSPTSLSYEQYF; DNA: TGTGCCAGCAGCCCTACATCTCTCTCCTACGAGCAGTACTTC
D: TRBD2; length: 13; J: TRBJ2-7; V: TRBV28; size: few; CDR3: CASTTGGSYEQYF; DNA: TGTGCCAGCACCACGGGGGGTTCCTACGAGCAGTACTTC
D: NA; length: 11; J: TRBJ2-1; V: TRBV29-1; size: many; CDR3: CSPTVYNEQFF; DNA: TGCAGCCCGACGGTGTACAATGAGCAGTTCTTC
D: NA; length: 15; J: TRBJ2-7; V: TRBV9; size: NA; CDR3: CASSVGPGNSYEQYF; DNA: TGTGCCAGCAGCGTAGGGCCGGGGAATTCCTACGAGCAGTACTTC
D: NA; length: 15; J: TRBJ1-5; V: TRBV2; size: few; CDR3: CASSAPRGGSQPQHF; DNA: TGTGCCAGCAGTGCCCCCCGGGGAGGCAGTCAGCCCCAGCATTTT
D: TRBD1; length: 14; J: TRBJ1-4; V: TRBV28; size: NA; CDR3: CASSSGQGSAKRFF; DNA: TGTGCCAGCAGTTCGGGACAGGGATCGGCCAAACGGTTTTTT
D: NA; length: 14; J: TRBJ2-7; V: TRBV5-5; size: few; CDR3: CASSADLGYGEQYF; DNA: TGTGCCAGCAGCGCCGACCTGGGGTATGGCGAGCAGTACTTC